This T cell receptor beta chain was captured by sequencing in a study of shared T cell receptors in the human thymus. The CDR3 totals 16 residues. Trimming cost V 3 bases and J 4 bases; bases outside gene matches: 10. CDR1 is MNHEY, CDR2 SMNVEV, per germline (reference sequence). Here immunoSEQ multiplex PCR was the method, and the copy in TCRdb shows in-frame clones only, minus some. The table has about 540,000 clones, around three quarters seen once. These same records also appear under a second study, on human thymus T cells. As that study records: Corrective cardiac surgery supplied the resected thymus tissue. Thymic and blood repertoires appeared to display a bias in their usage of V and J genes.

The sample was thymocytes. The receptor was isolated from a boy less than two years old with a congenital heart defect. The rearrangement uses TRBV27 and TRBJ2-7; 9 nucleotides line up with TRBD2. CDR3 residues: CASSFPGGSGRYEQYF. CDR3 DNA: TGTGCCAGCAGTTTCCCTGGGGGTAGCGGGAGATACGAGCAGTACTTC.